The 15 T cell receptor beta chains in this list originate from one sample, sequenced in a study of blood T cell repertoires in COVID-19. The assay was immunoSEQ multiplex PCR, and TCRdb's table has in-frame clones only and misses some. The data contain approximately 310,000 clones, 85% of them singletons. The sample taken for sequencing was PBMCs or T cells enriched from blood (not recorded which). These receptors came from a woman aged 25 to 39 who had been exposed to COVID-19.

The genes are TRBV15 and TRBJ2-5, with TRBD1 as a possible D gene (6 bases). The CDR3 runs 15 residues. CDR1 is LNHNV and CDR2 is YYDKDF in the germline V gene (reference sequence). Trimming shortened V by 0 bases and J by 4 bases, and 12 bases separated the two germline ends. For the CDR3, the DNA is TGTGCCACCAGCAGAGATCAGATAGGGGGAGAGACCCAGTACTTC. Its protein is CATSRDQIGGETQYF.

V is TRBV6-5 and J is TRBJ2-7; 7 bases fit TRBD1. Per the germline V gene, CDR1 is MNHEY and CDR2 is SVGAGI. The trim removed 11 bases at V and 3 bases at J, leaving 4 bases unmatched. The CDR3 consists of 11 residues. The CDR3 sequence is CAARQGYEQYF. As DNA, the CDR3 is TGTGCCGCAAGACAGGGCTACGAGCAGTACTTC.

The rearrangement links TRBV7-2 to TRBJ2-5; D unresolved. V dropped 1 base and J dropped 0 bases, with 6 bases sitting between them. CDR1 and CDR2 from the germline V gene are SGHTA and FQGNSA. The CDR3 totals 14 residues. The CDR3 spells CASSLDVNQETQYF. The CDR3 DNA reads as TGTGCCAGCAGCTTAGATGTCAACCAAGAGACCCAGTACTTC.

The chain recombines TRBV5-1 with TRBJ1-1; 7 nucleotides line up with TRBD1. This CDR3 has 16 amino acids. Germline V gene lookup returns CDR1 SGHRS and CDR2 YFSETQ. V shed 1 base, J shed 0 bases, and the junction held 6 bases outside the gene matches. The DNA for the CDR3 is TGCGCCAGCAGCTTGCAGACAACAGGGGTGAACACTGAAGCTTTCTTT. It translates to CASSLQTTGVNTEAFF.

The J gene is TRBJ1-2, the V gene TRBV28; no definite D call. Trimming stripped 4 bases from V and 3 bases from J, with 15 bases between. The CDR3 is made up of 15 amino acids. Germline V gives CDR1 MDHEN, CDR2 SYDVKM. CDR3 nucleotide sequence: TGTGCCAGCAGTTCCGCTTTCCGGGGAGACTATGGCTACACCTTC. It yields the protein CASSSAFRGDYGYTF.

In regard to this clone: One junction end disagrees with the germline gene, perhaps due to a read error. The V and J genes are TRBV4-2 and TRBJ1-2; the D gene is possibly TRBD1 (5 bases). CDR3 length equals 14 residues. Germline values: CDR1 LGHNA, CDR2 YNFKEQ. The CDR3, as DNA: TGTGCCAGTAGCCAAGACCGACAGAATGACGGCTACACCTTC. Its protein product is CASSQDRQNDGYTF.

CDR3 region: CASITLEGAVQPQHF. The DNA for the CDR3 is TGTGCCAGCATCACCCTGGAGGGGGCTGTTCAGCCCCAGCATTTT. This rearrangement joins TRBV7-9 to TRBJ1-5, with TRBD1 matching 7 bases. Trimming removed 7 bases from V and 6 bases from J; junction bases left unmatched: 12. The CDR3 runs to 15 residues. CDR1 SEHNR and CDR2 FQNEAQ come from the germline V gene (reference sequence). Together with reference TRBV7-9 and TRBJ1-5, the CDR3 gives the full variable domain: DTGVSQNPRHKITKRGQNVTFRCDPISEHNRLYWYRQTLGQGPEFLTYFQNEAQLEKSRLLSDRFSAERPKGSFSTLEIQRTEQGDSAMYLCASITLEGAVQPQHFGDGTRLSIL.

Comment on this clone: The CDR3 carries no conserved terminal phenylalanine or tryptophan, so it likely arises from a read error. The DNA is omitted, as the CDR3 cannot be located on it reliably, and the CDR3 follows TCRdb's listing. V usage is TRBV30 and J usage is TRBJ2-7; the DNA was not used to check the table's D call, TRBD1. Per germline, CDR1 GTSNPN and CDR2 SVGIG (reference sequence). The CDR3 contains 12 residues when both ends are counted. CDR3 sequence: CAWSGQVGTIYS.

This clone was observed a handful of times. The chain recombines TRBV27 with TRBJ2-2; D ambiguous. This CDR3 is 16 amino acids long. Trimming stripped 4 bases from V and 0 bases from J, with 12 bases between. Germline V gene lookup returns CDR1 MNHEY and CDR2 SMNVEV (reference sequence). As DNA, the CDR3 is TGTGCCAGCAGTTATTTGGTGACATCGAACACCGGGGAGCTGTTTTTT. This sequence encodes CASSYLVTSNTGELFF.

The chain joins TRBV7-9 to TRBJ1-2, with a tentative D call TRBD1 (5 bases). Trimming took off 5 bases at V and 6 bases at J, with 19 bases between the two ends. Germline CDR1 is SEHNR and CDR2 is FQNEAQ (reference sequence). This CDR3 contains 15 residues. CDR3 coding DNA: TGTGCCAGCAGCCCAATATTGGGGCAGTTGGATGGCTACACCTTC. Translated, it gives CASSPILGQLDGYTF.

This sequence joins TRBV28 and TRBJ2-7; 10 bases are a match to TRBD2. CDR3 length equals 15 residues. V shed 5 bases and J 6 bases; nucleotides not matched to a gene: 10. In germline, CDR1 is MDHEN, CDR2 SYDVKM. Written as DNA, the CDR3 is TGTGCCAGCAGTCCGCGGGTTCCTAGCGGGAGCGAGCAGTACTTC. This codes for CASSPRVPSGSEQYF.

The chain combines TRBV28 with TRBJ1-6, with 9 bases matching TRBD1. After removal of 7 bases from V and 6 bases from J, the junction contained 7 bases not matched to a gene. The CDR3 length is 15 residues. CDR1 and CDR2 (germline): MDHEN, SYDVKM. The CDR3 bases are TGTGCCAGCATCGAACAGGGGGCGTCTAATTCACCCCTCCACTTT. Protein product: CASIEQGASNSPLHF.

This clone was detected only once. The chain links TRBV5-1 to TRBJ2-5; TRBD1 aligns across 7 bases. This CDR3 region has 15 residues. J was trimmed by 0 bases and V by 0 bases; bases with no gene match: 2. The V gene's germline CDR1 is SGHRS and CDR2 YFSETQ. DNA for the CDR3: TGCGCCAGCAGCTTGGTCGACAGGGACCAAGAGACCCAGTACTTC. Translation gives CASSLVDRDQETQYF.

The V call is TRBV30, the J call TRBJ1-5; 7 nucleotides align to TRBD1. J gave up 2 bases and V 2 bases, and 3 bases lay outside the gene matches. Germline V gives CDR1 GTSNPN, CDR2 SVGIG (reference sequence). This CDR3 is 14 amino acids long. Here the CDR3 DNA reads TGTGCCTGGAGTTCCGGGACAGGCAATCAGCCCCAGCATTTT. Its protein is CAWSSGTGNQPQHF.

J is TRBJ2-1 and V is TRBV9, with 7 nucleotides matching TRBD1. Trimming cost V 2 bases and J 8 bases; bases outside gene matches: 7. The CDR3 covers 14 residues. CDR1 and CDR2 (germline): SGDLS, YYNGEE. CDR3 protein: CASSVWDSIDEQFF. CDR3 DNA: TGTGCCAGCAGCGTCTGGGACAGCATCGATGAGCAGTTCTTC.